Presented here are 25 T cell receptor beta chains from one specimen sequenced in a study of cytomegalovirus exposure and HLA in healthy donors. PCR used 60 Vbeta primers and 13 Jbeta primers. TCRdb keeps only in-frame clones here, not all; method: immunoSEQ multiplex PCR. The data show 150,000 to 200,000 clones, around three quarters seen once. The sample taken for sequencing was PBMCs. All receptors come from a woman aged 25 to 39 in good health and CMV-seropositive.

A word on this clone: This sample includes further DNA sequences coding for the same CDR3. The rearrangement uses TRBV4-1 and TRBJ1-5; D ambiguous. CDR1 and CDR2 (germline): MGHRA, YSYEKL. The CDR3 loop spans 16 amino acids. Trimming removed 1 base from V and 1 base from J, with 11 bases in between. The CDR3 loop is CASSQVRGRSNQPQHF. CDR3 nucleotides: TGCGCCAGCAGCCAAGTTCGGGGAAGGAGCAATCAGCCCCAGCATTTT.

The chain is built from TRBV29-1 and TRBJ2-7; 8 positions agree with TRBD2. The CDR3 contains 12 residues. Trimming removed 6 bases from V and 4 bases from J; junction bases left unmatched: 5. Germline V CDR1 and CDR2: SQVTM, ANQGSEA. DNA for the CDR3: TGCAGCGTCGCGACTAGCGCGTACGAGCAGTACTTC. This sequence encodes CSVATSAYEQYF.

The V gene is TRBV2, the J gene TRBJ2-3, with D unclear. Germline CDR1 and CDR2: SNHLY and FYNNEI. This CDR3 is 10 amino acids long. The germline V and J ends were trimmed by 6 bases and 6 bases, with 4 bases remaining between them. CDR3 DNA: TGTGCCAGCAGGTCGGATACGCAGTATTTT. Translating gives CASRSDTQYF. Together with reference TRBV2 and TRBJ2-3, the CDR3 gives the full variable domain: EPEVTQTPSHQVTQMGQEVILRCVPISNHLYFYWYRQILGQKVEFLVSFYNNEISEKSEIFDDQFSVERPDGSNFTLKIRSTKLEDSAMYFCASRSDTQYFGPGTRLTVL.

A remark on this clone: At the DNA level, this CDR3 is encoded by other sequences in the same sample as well. V is TRBV7-9 and J is TRBJ2-3; unclear D gene. Germline V lookup: CDR1 SEHNR, CDR2 FQNEAQ (reference sequence). The germline V and J ends were trimmed by 5 bases and 1 base, with 7 bases remaining between them. The CDR3 is made up of 13 amino acids. The CDR3 DNA reads TGTGCCAGCAGCCCTCCCGGCACAGATACGCAGTATTTT. Translation: CASSPPGTDTQYF. Drawing the rest from reference TRBV7-9 and TRBJ2-3, the complete variable domain is DTGVSQNPRHKITKRGQNVTFRCDPISEHNRLYWYRQTLGQGPEFLTYFQNEAQLEKSRLLSDRFSAERPKGSFSTLEIQRTEQGDSAMYLCASSPPGTDTQYFGPGTRLTVL.

The rearrangement uses TRBV9 and TRBJ2-7; no definite D call. The V gene's germline CDR1 is SGDLS and CDR2 YYNGEE. V lost 4 bases, J lost 4 bases, and 15 bases lay in between. This CDR3 contains 14 residues. CDR3 bases: TGTGCCAGCAGCTTTGGCCCCACCGGGTACGAGCAGTACTTC. The encoded protein is CASSFGPTGYEQYF.

CDR3 loop: CSVPYQETQYF. Written as DNA, the CDR3 is TGCAGCGTTCCGTACCAAGAGACCCAGTACTTC. The chain uses TRBV29-1 and TRBJ2-5; D gene unclear. V gave up 5 bases and J gave up 0 bases, with 4 bases separating them. The CDR3 has 11 amino acids. Per the germline V gene, CDR1 is SQVTM and CDR2 is ANQGSEA.

In DNA form, the CDR3 reads TGTGCCAGCAGCCCGGGACTACTCTACGAGCAGTACTTC. Its translation is CASSPGLLYEQYF. J is TRBJ2-7 and V is TRBV7-7; 7 nucleotides agree with TRBD2. This CDR3 has 13 residues. J lost 3 bases, V lost 5 bases, and 4 bases had no gene match. Germline CDR1 is SSHAT and CDR2 is FNYEAQ (reference sequence).

The chain combines TRBV9 with TRBJ1-1, with D maybe TRBD1 (6 bases). Germline V gives CDR1 SGDLS, CDR2 YYNGEE. This CDR3 has 18 amino acids. V gave up 2 bases and J gave up 2 bases, with 22 bases separating them. CDR3 in DNA: TGTGCCAGCAGCGTTTCTACCACCGCCGGGACACTTAACACTGAAGCTTTCTTT. It is translated as CASSVSTTAGTLNTEAFF.

The chain has TRBV7-2 and TRBJ1-3, with 7 bases aligning to TRBD1. This CDR3 spans 14 amino acids. In germline, CDR1 is SGHTA, CDR2 FQGNSA. Trimming took 3 bases from V and 4 from J; bases not matched to a gene: 3. The CDR3 DNA sequence: TGTGCCAGCAGCTTCAGGGGGGAGGGAAACACCATATATTTT. Translation gives CASSFRGEGNTIYF.

The chain recombines TRBV18 with TRBJ2-7; 9 bases line up with TRBD1. The CDR3 is made up of 15 amino acids. V lost 3 bases and J lost 5; bases outside the gene matches: 8. Germline values: CDR1 KGHSH, CDR2 LQKENI. Here the CDR3 reads CASSPSGQGTDEQYF. CDR3 nucleotide sequence: TGTGCCAGCTCACCGTCGGGACAGGGCACCGACGAGCAGTACTTC.

The rearrangement joins TRBV18 to TRBJ1-2; 9 bases fit TRBD1. CDR1 is KGHSH, CDR2 LQKENI, per germline. The junction had 5 bases not matched to a gene; V was cut back by 3 bases and J by 0 bases. This CDR3 is built from 16 residues. The DNA for the CDR3 is TGTGCCAGCTCACCTCCCCGGGACAGGGCTAACTATGGCTACACCTTC. Amino acids: CASSPPRDRANYGYTF. Full variable domain (outside the CDR3, taken from reference TRBV18 and TRBJ1-2): NAGVMQNPRHLVRRRGQEARLRCSPMKGHSHVYWYRQLPEEGLKFMVYLQKENIIDESGMPKERFSAEFPKEGPSILRIQQVVRGDSAAYFCASSPPRDRANYGYTFGSGTRLTVV.

The chain recombines TRBV15 with TRBJ2-7; 8 bases map to TRBD1. The junction had 4 bases not matched to a gene; V was cut back by 1 base and J by 5 bases. In germline, CDR1 is LNHNV, CDR2 YYDKDF (reference sequence). This CDR3 has 14 residues. CDR3 in DNA: TGTGCCACCAGCAGAGTGGCAGGGGGCCACGAGCAGTACTTC. Its translation is CATSRVAGGHEQYF. Full variable domain (remainder filled in from reference TRBV15 and TRBJ2-7): DAMVIQNPRYQVTQFGKPVTLSCSQTLNHNVMYWYQQKSSQAPKLLFHYYDKDFNNEADTPDNFQSRRPNTSFCFLDIRSPGLGDTAMYLCATSRVAGGHEQYFGPGTRLTVT.

The CDR3 nucleotides are TGTGCCAGCAAGGCGGGGCATCAGGTCAACTATGGCTACACCTTC. It translates to CASKAGHQVNYGYTF. This chain links TRBV27 with TRBJ1-2; possibly TRBD1 for D (5 bases). CDR1 and CDR2 (germline): MNHEY, SMNVEV (reference sequence). This CDR3 is 15 amino acids long. Trimming pared 7 bases from V and 2 bases from J, leaving 17 bases between.

This chain links TRBV7-9 with TRBJ2-3; 9 nucleotides match TRBD1. This CDR3 region has 15 residues. The junction had 6 bases not matched to a gene; V was cut back by 4 bases and J by 4 bases. The germline V gene has CDR1 SEHNR and CDR2 FQNEAQ (reference sequence). In DNA, the CDR3 is TGTGCCAGCAGCTACAGGGGGCGCGGGGCAGATACGCAGTATTTT. Its translation is CASSYRGRGADTQYF.

With regard to this clone: One end of the junction does not line up with germline, which may come from a read error. This chain connects TRBV7-9 to TRBJ1-2, with no clear D. The CDR3 has 11 amino acids. Germline V gives CDR1 SEHNR, CDR2 FQNEAQ (reference sequence). The CDR3 loop is CSSSFSDGYTF. In nucleotides, the CDR3 is TGTTCCAGCAGCTTTTCGGATGGCTACACCTTC. The whole variable domain, filled in from reference TRBV7-9 and TRBJ1-2, reads DTGVSQNPRHKITKRGQNVTFRCDPISEHNRLYWYRQTLGQGPEFLTYFQNEAQLEKSRLLSDRFSAERPKGSFSTLEIQRTEQGDSAMYLCSSSFSDGYTFGSGTRLTVV.

This clone came up a few times. The genes are TRBV27 and TRBJ2-7, with TRBD1 matching 7 bases. There are 16 residues in the CDR3. Looked up from germline, CDR1 is MNHEY and CDR2 is SMNVEV (reference sequence). Losses at the gene ends were 2 bases for V and 6 bases for J; bases not matched to a gene: 13. CDR3 DNA: TGTGCCAGCAGTTTACGCGGTTTTACAGGGGCAGTCGAGCAGTACTTC. As protein: CASSLRGFTGAVEQYF.

J is TRBJ2-5 and V is TRBV7-2; D is uncertain. Germline V lookup: CDR1 SGHTA, CDR2 FQGNSA. Trimming pared 1 base from V and 9 bases from J, leaving 9 bases between. CDR3 size: 12 residues. Here the CDR3 reads CASSLEQNPQYF. CDR3 DNA: TGTGCCAGCAGCTTAGAACAGAACCCCCAGTACTTC.

V usage is TRBV5-6 and J usage is TRBJ1-2; possibly TRBD1 for D (6 bases). The CDR3 is 16 residues long. CDR1 is SGHDT, CDR2 YYEEEE, per germline. Deletions cut 0 bases from V and 4 bases from J, with 16 bases between. CDR3 bases: TGTGCCAGCAGCTTGGCCCCGGCAGGGGAGGGCTATGGCTACACCTTC. Protein product: CASSLAPAGEGYGYTF.

The chain is built from TRBV19 and TRBJ2-7, with TRBD2 identical over 8 bases. Trimming removed 3 bases from V and 2 bases from J; junction bases left unmatched: 3. Germline V gene data show CDR1 as LNHDA and CDR2 as SQIVND (reference sequence). The CDR3 totals 14 residues. For the CDR3, the DNA is TGTGCCAGTAGTATGAGGCGGGGGGCCTACGAGCAGTACTTC. Translation gives CASSMRRGAYEQYF.

This clone was recorded once. V gene TRBV2 combines with J gene TRBJ1-6, with TRBD1 matching 8 bases. Per germline, CDR1 SNHLY and CDR2 FYNNEI. CDR3 length: 14 residues. Unmatched junction bases numbered 5, after V lost 4 bases and J lost 9 bases. CDR3 region: CASSAGTGGSPLHF. The CDR3 DNA reads as TGTGCCAGCAGTGCCGGGACAGGTGGTTCACCCCTCCACTTT. The complete variable domain, with remaining parts taken from reference TRBV2 and TRBJ1-6, reads EPEVTQTPSHQVTQMGQEVILRCVPISNHLYFYWYRQILGQKVEFLVSFYNNEISEKSEIFDDQFSVERPDGSNFTLKIRSTKLEDSAMYFCASSAGTGGSPLHFGNGTRLTVT.

The chain has TRBV2 and TRBJ1-2; D might be TRBD1 (6 bases). From germline, CDR1 is SNHLY and CDR2 FYNNEI. CDR3 length equals 16 residues. Trimming stripped 5 bases from V and 0 bases from J, with 16 bases between. The CDR3 sequence: CASSLRGQGPNYGYTF. CDR3 bases: TGTGCCAGCAGTCTACGAGGGCAGGGGCCTAACTATGGCTACACCTTC.

CDR3 nucleotide sequence: TGTGCCAGCAGTGCAGGATCCCGGTGGAGCAATCAGCCCCAGCATTTT. Protein product: CASSAGSRWSNQPQHF. V and J are TRBV6-1 and TRBJ1-5; D is undetermined. V lost 4 bases to trimming and J lost 1 base, with 14 bases between them. Germline CDR1 MNHNS, CDR2 SASEGT. The CDR3 runs 16 residues.

In DNA, the CDR3 is TGCAGCGTTGAGACAGTTTACGAGCAGTACTTC. The encoded protein is CSVETVYEQYF. This sequence joins TRBV29-1 and TRBJ2-7, with a tentative D call TRBD1 (5 bases). The V end was cut by 3 bases, the J end by 4 bases, with 7 bases between. The CDR3 loop spans 11 amino acids. Germline CDR1 SQVTM, CDR2 ANQGSEA.

This clone has more than one count but fewer than ten. The chain carries TRBV6-5 and TRBJ2-7, with a tentative D call TRBD2 (6 bases). Trimming removed 5 bases from V and 6 bases from J, with 8 bases in between. The germline V gene has CDR1 MNHEY and CDR2 SVGAGI. The CDR3 is made up of 11 amino acids. CDR3 sequence reads: CASSRRGEQYF. In nucleotides, the CDR3 is TGTGCCAGCAGTAGGAGGGGCGAGCAGTACTTC.

V is TRBV10-3 and J is TRBJ2-7; 9 nucleotides align to TRBD1. The CDR3 runs to 15 residues. The germline gives CDR1 ENHRY, CDR2 SYGVKD. Unmatched junction bases numbered 15, after V lost 9 bases and J lost 6 bases. The CDR3 coding sequence is TGTGCCATACTGTCCCCCGGGACAGGGCTGTCCGAGCAGTACTTC. Protein sequence: CAILSPGTGLSEQYF.